This TCR beta chain was profiled in a study of human thymus T cells. Thymus specimens were resections from corrective heart surgery. This clone occurred once. The antigen remains undetermined. Study conclusions and caveats: An apparent bias in V and J gene usage was seen in thymic and blood repertoires.

Clones were sequenced by immunoSEQ multiplex PCR, and TCRdb holds only the in-frame ones, with some missing. The sample records 100,000 to 150,000 clones, about 94% being singletons. Germline loops: CDR1 SGHNT, CDR2 YYREEE (reference sequence). The length of the CDR3 is 14 residues. The V end was cut by 2 bases, the J end by 8 bases, with 16 bases between. V and J are TRBV5-4 and TRBJ1-2, with no clear D. Sequenced material: thymus tissue. The clonotype originates from a boy in the first two years of life with a congenital heart defect but otherwise immunologically healthy. In DNA form, the CDR3 reads TGTGCCAGCAGCTTAGATTGGGGATCGGGCGGCTACACCTTC. It encodes CASSLDWGSGGYTF.